Listed below are T cell receptor beta chains from one sample, sequenced in a study of blood T cell repertoires in COVID-19. Repertoires were generated with immunoSEQ multiplex PCR, while TCRdb's copy carries only in-frame clones and drops some. The top ten clones hold about 1.4% of a sample with 70,000 or so clones, approximately 90% of them seen once. The sequenced sample consisted of peripheral blood. The receptors were gathered from a human donor in a cohort sampled during active COVID-19. CDR3s include the opening cysteine and the closing phenylalanine or tryptophan. A D gene is named only where the DNA matches it firmly. Clone size is not always given. Where it is, it says once, few, many or a class for expanded clones.

j_call: TRBJ2-1
d_call: TRBD2
clone_size: NA
v_call: TRBV19
cdr3_aa: CASSVTISGNYNEQFF
cdr3_nt: TGTGCCAGTAGTGTAACCATCAGCGGGAACTACAATGAGCAGTTCTTC

j_call: TRBJ2-3
d_call: TRBD2
clone_size: NA
v_call: TRBV6-5
cdr3_aa: CASSYSSGVTDTQYF
cdr3_nt: TGTGCCAGCAGTTACTCGAGCGGGGTCACAGATACGCAGTATTTT

j_call: TRBJ2-3
d_call: TRBD1
clone_size: NA
v_call: TRBV28
cdr3_aa: CASSIPQGAKDTQYF
cdr3_nt: TGTGCCAGCAGTATACCACAGGGGGCGAAAGATACGCAGTATTTT

j_call: TRBJ1-2
d_call: TRBD1
clone_size: NA
v_call: TRBV9
cdr3_aa: CASSVRTGGDYGYTF
cdr3_nt: TGTGCCAGCAGCGTGCGGACAGGGGGCGACTATGGCTACACCTTC

j_call: TRBJ1-2
d_call: TRBD1
clone_size: NA
v_call: TRBV5-6
cdr3_aa: CASSSPGTGFYGYTF
cdr3_nt: TGTGCCAGCAGCTCCCCCGGGACAGGGTTCTATGGCTACACCTTC

j_call: TRBJ2-7
d_call: NA
clone_size: NA
v_call: TRBV20-1
cdr3_aa: CSARLSYEQYF
cdr3_nt: TGCAGTGCTAGGTTATCCTACGAGCAGTACTTC

j_call: TRBJ2-1
d_call: NA
clone_size: NA
v_call: TRBV5-6
cdr3_aa: CASSLIRDDEQFF
cdr3_nt: TGTGCCAGCAGCTTGATCCGGGATGATGAGCAGTTCTTC

j_call: TRBJ2-7
d_call: NA
clone_size: NA
v_call: TRBV6-5
cdr3_aa: CASSQPGLRSYEQYF
cdr3_nt: TGTGCCAGCAGTCAGCCGGGACTCCGCTCCTACGAGCAGTACTTC

j_call: TRBJ2-4
d_call: TRBD2
clone_size: NA
v_call: TRBV5-1
cdr3_aa: CASSLVPSLAGNKNIQYF
cdr3_nt: TGCGCCAGCAGCTTGGTGCCCTCGCTAGCGGGAAACAAAAACATTCAGTACTTC

j_call: TRBJ2-1
d_call: TRBD2
clone_size: NA
v_call: TRBV19
cdr3_aa: CASSPAAGGYNEQFF
cdr3_nt: TGTGCCAGTAGTCCAGCCGCGGGAGGCTACAATGAGCAGTTCTTC

j_call: TRBJ2-3
d_call: NA
clone_size: NA
v_call: TRBV11-2
cdr3_aa: CASSLDRRPSVFTDTQYF
cdr3_nt: TGTGCCAGCAGCTTAGATAGGAGGCCTAGCGTCTTCACAGATACGCAGTATTTT

j_call: TRBJ2-6
d_call: NA
clone_size: once
v_call: TRBV7-8
cdr3_aa: CASSLARGTRSRANVLTF
cdr3_nt: TGTGCCAGCAGCTTAGCGCGGGGCACACGCTCTCGGGCCAACGTCCTGACTTTC

j_call: TRBJ1-4
d_call: NA
clone_size: few
v_call: TRBV5-1
cdr3_aa: CASSLGQPISTNEKLFF
cdr3_nt: TGCGCCAGCAGCTTGGGACAGCCCATATCAACTAATGAAAAACTGTTTTTT

j_call: TRBJ2-3
d_call: NA
clone_size: NA
v_call: TRBV24-1
cdr3_aa: CATGGKGTDTQYF
cdr3_nt: TGTGCCACCGGAGGGAAAGGGACAGATACGCAGTATTTT

j_call: TRBJ2-5
d_call: NA
clone_size: once
v_call: TRBV5-8
cdr3_aa: CASTHGHLQETQYF
cdr3_nt: TGTGCCAGCACCCATGGACATCTACAAGAGACCCAGTACTTC

j_call: TRBJ2-3
d_call: TRBD2
clone_size: NA
v_call: TRBV19
cdr3_aa: CASSRLLAGTTDTQYF
cdr3_nt: TGTGCCAGTAGCAGACTACTAGCGGGGACCACAGATACGCAGTATTTT

j_call: TRBJ2-1
d_call: NA
clone_size: NA
v_call: TRBV7-9
cdr3_aa: CASSLGETGLFGNEQFF
cdr3_nt: TGTGCCAGCAGCTTAGGCGAGACGGGACTCTTTGGCAATGAGCAGTTCTTC

j_call: TRBJ2-2
d_call: NA
clone_size: NA
v_call: TRBV10-2
cdr3_aa: CASRQDGSTGELFF
cdr3_nt: TGCGCCAGCAGACAGGACGGGTCCACCGGGGAGCTGTTTTTT

j_call: TRBJ1-2
d_call: TRBD1
clone_size: NA
v_call: TRBV10-3
cdr3_aa: CAISEGRGGGYGYTF
cdr3_nt: TGTGCCATCAGTGAGGGGAGAGGGGGCGGGTATGGCTACACCTTC

j_call: TRBJ2-3
d_call: TRBD2
clone_size: NA
v_call: TRBV3-1/TRBV3-2
cdr3_aa: CASSQGGGRDTDTQYF
cdr3_nt: TGTGCCAGCAGCCAAGGAGGCGGGAGGGACACAGATACGCAGTATTTT

j_call: TRBJ2-5
d_call: NA
clone_size: once
v_call: TRBV11-2
cdr3_aa: CASSQTSGLAQETQYF
cdr3_nt: TGTGCCAGCAGCCAGACCTCCGGGCTAGCGCAAGAGACCCAGTACTTC

j_call: TRBJ2-5
d_call: TRBD2
clone_size: NA
v_call: TRBV5-1
cdr3_aa: CASSPLAGVSETQYF
cdr3_nt: TGCGCCAGCAGCCCCCTAGCGGGAGTCTCAGAGACCCAGTACTTC

j_call: TRBJ1-2
d_call: NA
clone_size: few
v_call: TRBV27
cdr3_aa: CASKGEASGYTF
cdr3_nt: TGTGCCAGCAAAGGTGAGGCGAGCGGCTACACCTTC

j_call: TRBJ2-2
d_call: NA
clone_size: NA
v_call: TRBV11-2
cdr3_aa: CASSSRRSGELFF
cdr3_nt: TGTGCCAGCAGCTCCCGGCGGTCCGGGGAGCTGTTTTTT

j_call: TRBJ2-5
d_call: NA
clone_size: NA
v_call: TRBV15
cdr3_aa: CATSRDFPETQYF
cdr3_nt: TGTGCCACCAGCAGAGATTTCCCGGAGACCCAGTACTTC

j_call: TRBJ2-5
d_call: TRBD1
clone_size: NA
v_call: TRBV6-5
cdr3_aa: CASSPRTGGRETQYF
cdr3_nt: TGTGCCAGCAGTCCTCGGACAGGAGGACGTGAGACCCAGTACTTC

j_call: TRBJ2-7
d_call: TRBD1
clone_size: NA
v_call: TRBV29-1
cdr3_aa: CSVLVGQGTYEQYF
cdr3_nt: TGCAGCGTTTTAGTGGGACAGGGCACCTACGAGCAGTACTTC

j_call: TRBJ2-6
d_call: TRBD2
clone_size: NA
v_call: TRBV5-1
cdr3_aa: CASSSAGGTGANVLTF
cdr3_nt: TGCGCCAGCAGCTCAGCGGGAGGGACTGGGGCCAACGTCCTGACTTTC

j_call: TRBJ1-4
d_call: NA
clone_size: NA
v_call: TRBV20-1
cdr3_aa: CSASSRQSELEKLFF
cdr3_nt: TGCAGTGCTAGTTCCCGACAGAGCGAATTAGAAAAACTGTTTTTT